This T cell receptor (beta chain) comes out of a study of cytomegalovirus exposure and HLA in healthy donors (dated by TCRdb to 2017 to 2019). A note on the overall study: An earlier analysis of roughly 500 of the donors reported over 250 Gb of sequence data and around 110 million unique TCR beta sequences obtained from around 180 million T cells. The genetic ancestry cluster associated with self-reported Caucasian donors included over 80% of the roughly 400 genotyped donors. The study profiled the T cell repertoires of 500 to 800 subjects by immunosequencing and related them to cytomegalovirus serostatus. In an earlier analysis of around 540 of the donors, high-throughput TCR beta sequencing was used to judge whether each TCR beta V gene segment behaved as functional or pseudogenic. Rather than drawing on any new phenotypic data, the later analysis identified candidate immune exposures from TCR beta sequences and the way those sequences occurred across donors. Class I and class II HLA loci were covered by the typing at four-digit resolution. A later genetic analysis took genome-wide SNP genotypes for 398 of the 666 donors and used that subset as a discovery cohort. The study aimed to test whether cataloging public T cell receptors could reveal signatures of past pathogen exposure. About 300 gigabases of sequencing data and roughly 90 million unique TCR sequences were included in an early release covering roughly 600 HLA-typed donors. Donor age, sex, ethnicity and CMV serostatus were collected together with the repertoire data. Among roughly 370 genotyped donors of the cohort, an average of 235,054 unique TCR beta nucleotide sequences were sequenced per donor, around 18% of them non-productive. To predict cytomegalovirus infection status, the study brought together high-throughput TCR immunosequencing, statistical association of individual TCRs with disease status, and machine learning. In a later analysis, previously published TCR beta repertoires from hundreds of donors were re-analyzed and high-resolution HLA genotyping was added so that TCR occurrence patterns could be studied. Typing coverage differed by locus: A, B, C, DRB1 and DQB1 were typed in roughly 620-640 donors, DQA1 in about 500, DPA1 in 600 to 610, and DPB1 in about 450. In addition to the first cohort of around 670 subjects, a separate validation cohort of 130 or so different subjects was used. A handful of DR-DQ haplotypes were handled as single units for association and clustering because linkage in the cohort was strong. Every discovery cohort repertoire had been produced on one sequencing platform.

Comments on this clone: Its antigen is still unknown.

What the work shows at the level of the full study, not this receptor alone: A further reported finding was that TCR beta sequences accurately predicted the HLA-A and HLA-B alleles for most subjects in the first cohort. Broadly in line with IMGT annotations, most TCR beta V segments showed up in productive rearrangements about 87% or about 30% of the time in an earlier analysis of a few hundred of the donors. A later analysis found that most CMV-associated TCR beta chains appeared HLA-restricted, with HLA associations seemingly driven largely by CMV exposure. In a later analysis, HLA-associated TCR beta chains were found to be more clonally expanded and to have lower generation probabilities than equally common non-associated chains. The study gave a list of 150 to 200 TCR beta chains associated with cytomegalovirus. At a false discovery rate of 0.05, a later analysis linked roughly 17,000 TCR beta sequences to specific HLA alleles. Immune exposure information for the cohort was limited to CMV serostatus. Strong co-occurrence of HLA alleles, especially DR and DQ, made assigning TCR associations to individual alleles difficult. In vitro tests confirmed that a few of the cytomegalovirus-associated TCR beta chains recognize cytomegalovirus antigens. The classifier was reported to diagnose cytomegalovirus status with high specificity and sensitivity in both the original cohort and the validation cohort. In a later analysis, the rate of TCR association differed among HLA loci, with DRB1 alleles having the most associated TCRs and HLA-C alleles having the fewest. Several of the top co-occurrence clusters appeared to be linked to parvovirus B19, influenza, CMV and Epstein-Barr virus, according to a later analysis. A later genetic analysis reported fewer N-insertions in productive TCRs among donors in an Asian-associated ancestry cluster than the approximately 700-donor mean. This cohort had only TCR beta chains sequenced, and the lack of alpha or paired-chain data limited which features could be detected. Because counts were too low, under 20 rarely observed V segments, including chromosome 9 orphons, were left out of the earlier analysis of some 600 of the donors. Linkage disequilibrium might explain the correlated functional status among segregating V segments, but an unknown experimental factor could not be ruled out. Most TCR sequences were seen in very few donors, while some public TCRs were found in many individuals. Roughly uniform sequencing depth across donors was assumed in presence/absence analyses, although this assumption may not hold. An association between a missense DCLRE1C variant and V-gene and J-gene trimming of TCR beta chains was found in a later genetic analysis and replicated in an independent cohort. A cluster of highly shared sequence variants was judged likely to represent a technical artifact of the sequencing pipeline. Because some donors lacked HLA typing at each locus, the association tests relied only on the typed subset. According to the authors, the approach could potentially be generalized to other disease states and immunological phenotypes.

The cohort consisted of approximately 670 healthy bone marrow donors. Cohort members were all nominally healthy when sampled, although unrecorded immune exposures were likely present. The donor tested CMV seronegative, placing the donor among the 350 or so seronegative members of the cohort. Each donor provided a peripheral blood sample, and peripheral blood mononuclear cells were used for TCR beta sequencing. Genomic DNA was extracted from the blood cell samples with the Qiagen DNeasy Blood Extraction Kit. The library was obtained by the immunoSEQ multiplex PCR assay. For the multiplex PCR, a mixture combining 60 forward primers for TCR Vbeta segments and 13 reverse primers for TCR Jbeta segments was used. A multiplex PCR assay on genomic DNA amplified the CDR3 region of rearranged TCR beta genes. The Illumina HiSeq System was used to sequence the amplified TCR beta libraries as 87-base-pair reads. Concerning the study's data processing: In a later analysis, 70 million to 95 million unique TCR beta chains were counted across the roughly 610 repertoires, and roughly 10 million of these chains were shared by at least two donors. To remove PCR and sequencing errors, raw reads were error-corrected and collapsed into unique sequences using a nearest-neighbor algorithm that merged closely related sequences. CDR3 sequences were aligned to IMGT reference sequences to assign V, D and J gene segments. For a sequence to be retained, a match of at least six nucleotides was required to both a V gene segment and a J gene segment. Rearrangements were called productive when the CDR3 lacked stop codons and stayed in frame with V and J; all others were non-productive. CDR3 was defined by IMGT convention, running from the second conserved V-encoded cysteine to the conserved J-encoded phenylalanine. Sequences without an unambiguous match to a single V gene segment were excluded from the earlier analysis of about 600 of the donors. In an earlier analysis of 450 to 700 of the donors, V segments were called functional above 56.7% productive rearrangements and were called segregating when the between-donor standard deviation exceeded 5%. To diagnose cytomegalovirus status from the catalog of TCR beta chain sequences, a statistical classification framework was built. A later analysis assigned V and J genes by comparing TCR nucleotide sequences with IMGT/GENE-DB human TR gene sequences. In a later analysis, CDR3 sequences and most-parsimonious VDJ recombination scenarios were assigned using the TCRdist pipeline. In a later analysis, every TCR beta chain was defined by the combination of its CDR3 amino acid sequence and its V-gene family, and reads without a unique V-gene family were dropped. To address suspected cross-contamination and a sequencing artifact, a later analysis removed around 600 highly shared, low-generation-probability nucleotide sequences. In a later analysis, a clonal expansion index for each public chain was calculated from normalized within-repertoire ranks of inferred template counts. In a later analysis, generation probabilities were computed using a VDJ recombination model fitted to out-of-frame rearrangements, and the results were checked against IGoR. In a later analysis, TCR-TCR, TCR-HLA and TCR-CMV co-occurrence was scored with hypergeometric tests, and a repertoire-size bias correction was applied to TCR pairs. A later analysis estimated false discovery rates by permuting HLA or CMV assignments 20 times. In a later analysis, co-occurring TCRs were grouped using DBSCAN, and TCRdist sequence similarity was added for clustering within HLA-allele-positive subsets. Co-occurrence clustering excluded repertoires with fewer than 30,000 or more than 120,000 public chains, plus five with anomalous nucleotide sharing. The clones in this table, taken by TCRdb from immuneACCESS, are in-frame only. Not every clone is retained; where verified, under half of the shortfall comes from an unresolved V gene, and the cause of the rest is unknown. V, J and clone size are those of that table, while D and trimming were read from the DNA. The sample's records list over 40,000 clones. Around 2.2% of the sample is held by the ten biggest clonotypes.

The TCR was taken from a woman aged 40 to 50 in good health and CMV-seronegative. The specimen sequenced was PBMCs.

The DNA reads as follows: TGTGCCACCAGCACCGGGACAGGGGGAAATGAAAAACTGTTTTTT. It translates to CATSTGTGGNEKLFF. The sequence is built from TRBV15 and TRBJ1-4, and 11 junctional nucleotides match TRBD1. V trim: 4 bases; J trim: 5 bases; unmatched bases: 3. CDR1 is given as LNHNV and CDR2 as YYDKDF, both from the germline V gene (reference sequence). The CDR3 measures 15 amino acids from cysteine to phenylalanine. Only the CDR3 DNA stays, 45 bases, in frame from base 1.